A single sample gave rise to the 7 T cell receptor beta chains below, sequenced in a study of graft-versus-host responses after intestinal transplantation. Measured with immunoSEQ multiplex PCR; TCRdb has only the in-frame clones, and not every one. Here the sample spans around 6,000 clones, under 40% being singletons. Irradiated stimulators labeled with violet dye, approximately 200,000 in number, were plated with approximately 200,000 CFSE-labeled responders. Sequencing used alloreactive CD8+ T cells from a mixed lymphocyte reaction culture, obtained before intestinal transplant. The subset was: CFSE-low proliferating T cells sorted from roughly 6-day pre-transplant mixed lymphocyte reaction (GvH or HvG direction). The receptors shown here come from a human patient who received an intestinal transplant.

This rearrangement joins TRBV5-6 to TRBJ1-4, with 10 bases identical to TRBD1. Germline lookup yields CDR1 SGHDT and CDR2 YYEEEE. The CDR3 has 14 residues. V shed 3 bases and J 8 bases; nucleotides not matched to a gene: 4. CDR3 DNA sequence: TGTGCCAGCAGCTGGACAGGGGGAGGCGAAAAACTGTTTTTT. Amino acid sequence: CASSWTGGGEKLFF.

About this clone itself: One junction end does not reproduce the germline sequence, and a read error may be involved. This chain joins TRBV4-1 and TRBJ2-7, with D perhaps TRBD1 (5 bases). Germline-derived CDR1 and CDR2 are MGHRA and YSYEKL. The CDR3 contains 14 residues. CDR3 nucleotide sequence: TGTGCCAGCAGCCTCAGTGAAGGGGATCGGGAGCAGTACTTC. Translating gives CASSLSEGDREQYF.

The V and J genes are TRBV7-8 and TRBJ2-1, with D unclear. This CDR3 comprises 14 residues. Germline CDR1 and CDR2: SGHVS and FQNEAQ. Trimming removed 2 bases from V and 9 bases from J, with 14 bases in between. CDR3 residues: CASSLNPRLGEQFF. The CDR3 DNA reads as TGTGCCAGCAGCTTAAACCCCAGGCTGGGTGAGCAGTTCTTC.

This rearrangement joins TRBV2 to TRBJ2-3, with TRBD1 matching over 7 bases. The germline gives CDR1 SNHLY, CDR2 FYNNEI. J gave up 6 bases and V 1 base, and 7 bases lay outside the gene matches. This CDR3 has 15 amino acids. The CDR3 DNA reads TGTGCCAGCAGTGAAGGGGGACAGTCGCGGGATACGCAGTATTTT. It specifies CASSEGGQSRDTQYF.

As for this clone: The sample contains more than one DNA sequence encoding this CDR3. V usage is TRBV7-6 and J usage is TRBJ2-7, with 9 bases aligning to TRBD1. The CDR3 is 14 residues long. Germline-derived CDR1 and CDR2 are SGHVS and FNYEAQ. Trimming cost V 3 bases and J 2 bases; bases outside gene matches: 2. The DNA of the CDR3 is TGTGCCAGCAGCTTCGGGACAGGGACCTACGAGCAGTACTTC. As protein: CASSFGTGTYEQYF.

This clone is medium-sized (0.01 to 0.1%) within its sample. The V call is TRBV21-1, the J call TRBJ2-2; TRBD2, the table's D call, lacks a check against the DNA. TRBV21-1 is an annotated pseudogene. The CDR3 has 18 residues. The CDR3 sequence is CASSKAFGLAGNTGELFF. The CDR3, as DNA: TGTGCCAGCAGCAAAGCCTTTGGACTAGCGGGAAACACCGGGGAGCTGTTTTTT.

The chain recombines TRBV6-5 with TRBJ2-2, with D uncertain. Per germline, CDR1 MNHEY and CDR2 SVGAGI. V lost 2 bases and J lost 2, with 6 bases in between. The CDR3 consists of 14 residues. The CDR3 loop is CASSYQTNTGELFF. Here the CDR3 DNA reads TGTGCCAGCAGTTACCAAACTAACACCGGGGAGCTGTTTTTT.